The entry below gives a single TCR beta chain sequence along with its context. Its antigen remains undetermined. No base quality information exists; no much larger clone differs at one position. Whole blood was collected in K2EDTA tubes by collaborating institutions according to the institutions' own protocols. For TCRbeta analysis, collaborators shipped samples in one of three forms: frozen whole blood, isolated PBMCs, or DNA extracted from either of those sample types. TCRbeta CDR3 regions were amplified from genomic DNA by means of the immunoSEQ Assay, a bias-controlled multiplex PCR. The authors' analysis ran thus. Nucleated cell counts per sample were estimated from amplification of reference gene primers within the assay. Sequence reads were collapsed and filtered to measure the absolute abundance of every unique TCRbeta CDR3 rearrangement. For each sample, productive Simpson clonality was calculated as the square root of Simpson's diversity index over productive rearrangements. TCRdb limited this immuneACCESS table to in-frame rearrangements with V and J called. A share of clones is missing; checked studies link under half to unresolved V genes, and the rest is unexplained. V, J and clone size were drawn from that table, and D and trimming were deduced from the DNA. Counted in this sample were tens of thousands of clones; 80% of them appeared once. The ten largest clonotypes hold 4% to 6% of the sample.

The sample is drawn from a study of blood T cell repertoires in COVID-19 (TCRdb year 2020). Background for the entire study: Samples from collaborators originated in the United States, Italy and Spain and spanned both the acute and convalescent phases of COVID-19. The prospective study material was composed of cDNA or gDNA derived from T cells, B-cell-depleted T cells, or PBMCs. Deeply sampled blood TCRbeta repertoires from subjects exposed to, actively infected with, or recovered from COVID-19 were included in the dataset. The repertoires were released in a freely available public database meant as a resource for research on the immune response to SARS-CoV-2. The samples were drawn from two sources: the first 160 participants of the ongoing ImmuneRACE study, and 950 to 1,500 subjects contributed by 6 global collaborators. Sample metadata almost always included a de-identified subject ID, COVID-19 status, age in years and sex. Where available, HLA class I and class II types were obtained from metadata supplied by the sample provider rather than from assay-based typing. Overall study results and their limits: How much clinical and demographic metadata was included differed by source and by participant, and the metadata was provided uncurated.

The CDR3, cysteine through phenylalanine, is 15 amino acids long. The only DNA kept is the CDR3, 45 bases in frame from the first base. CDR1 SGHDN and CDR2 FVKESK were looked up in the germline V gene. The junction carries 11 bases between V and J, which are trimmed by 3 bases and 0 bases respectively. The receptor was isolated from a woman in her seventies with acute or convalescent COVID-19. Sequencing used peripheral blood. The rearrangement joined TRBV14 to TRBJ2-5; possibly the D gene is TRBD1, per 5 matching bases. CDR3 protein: CASSQFRDYQETQYF. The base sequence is TGTGCCAGCAGCCAGTTCAGGGATTACCAAGAGACCCAGTACTTC.